The 4 T cell receptor beta chains below all came from one sample that was sequenced in a study of CD8+ T cells in alopecia areata. TCR sequencing used cDNA made by reverse transcription of extracted RNA. Generated by immunoSEQ multiplex PCR, the TCRdb table keeps only in-frame clones and is missing some. This repertoire shows tens of thousands of clones, 60% to 85% found once; its top ten account for 15% to 20%. The sample was NKG2D-low CD8+ T cells sorted from blood. These receptors originate from a human donor with alopecia areata.

The chain links TRBV29-1 to TRBJ2-2; 7 bases are a match to TRBD2. The CDR3 covers 15 residues. V gave up 4 bases and J gave up 3 bases; unmatched junction bases: 8. Germline CDR1 and CDR2: SQVTM and ANQGSEA. CDR3: CSVVDGGWDTGELFF. DNA for the CDR3: TGCAGCGTTGTAGACGGGGGGTGGGACACCGGGGAGCTGTTTTTT.

A remark on this clone: Germline is not matched at one junction end, which may reflect a read error. The chain carries TRBV4-2 and TRBJ2-1; no firm D call. CDR3 length equals 12 residues. In germline, CDR1 is LGHNA, CDR2 YNFKEQ. CDR3 bases: TGTGCCAGCAGCCAAGCCTATAATGAGCAGTTCTTC. It is translated as CASSQAYNEQFF.

The V call is TRBV6-4, the J call TRBJ2-3; 10 bases are a match to TRBD1. J lost 2 bases, V lost 0 bases, and 2 bases had no gene match. The CDR3 sequence is 16 residues long. Germline values: CDR1 MRHNA, CDR2 SNTAGT. CDR3 in amino acids: CASSDSGTGVTDTQYF. The CDR3 nucleotides read TGTGCCAGCAGTGACTCTGGGACAGGGGTCACAGATACGCAGTATTTT.

The chain carries TRBV7-6 and TRBJ2-3; 7 nucleotides match TRBD1. The V gene's germline CDR1 is SGHVS and CDR2 FNYEAQ. J was trimmed by 6 bases and V by 3 bases; bases with no gene match: 9. CDR3 length: 15 amino acids. In nucleotides, the CDR3 is TGTGCCAGCAGCTTGACAGGGTTGTTTTCGGATACGCAGTATTTT. This gives the protein CASSLTGLFSDTQYF. Full variable domain (outside the CDR3, taken from reference TRBV7-6 and TRBJ2-3): GAGVSQSPRYKVTKRGQDVALRCDPISGHVSLYWYRQALGQGPEFLTYFNYEAQQDKSGLPNDRFSAERPEGSISTLTIQRTEQRDSAMYRCASSLTGLFSDTQYFGPGTRLTVL.